This T cell receptor beta chain was sequenced for a study of cytomegalovirus exposure and HLA in healthy donors. Findings and limits, study-wide: Most TCR sequences were seen very rarely across donors, but some public TCRs occurred in many. There were several of the most significant clusters that appeared linked to common viral pathogens in a later analysis.

Comments on this clone: Antigen: not known.

V lost 4 bases to trimming and J lost 1 base, with 7 bases between them. CDR1 and CDR2 (germline): MDHEN, SYDVKM. There are 13 residues in the CDR3. The study ran its PCR with 60 Vbeta and 13 Jbeta primers. Original methodology: In a later analysis, of 80 million to 90 million unique beta chains, some 10 million appeared in at least two donors. TCRdb's table, derived via immunoSEQ multiplex PCR, lists solely in-frame clones and lacks some. That table is the source of V, J and clone size, and D and trimming were worked out from the DNA. The sample carries 160,000 or so clones, over 80% recorded once. The V and J genes are TRBV28 and TRBJ1-1, with a tentative D call TRBD1 (6 bases). Material for sequencing was PBMCs. The TCR originated in a man in his fifties in good health and CMV-seropositive. The CDR3 DNA reads as TGTGCCAGCAGTTGGGGACAGAACACTGAAGCTTTCTTT. It yields the protein CASSWGQNTEAFF.